These 17 T cell receptor beta chains share one sample of origin, sequenced in a study of cytomegalovirus exposure and HLA in healthy donors. The PCR contained 60 Vbeta and 13 Jbeta primers. TCRdb's copy holds only in-frame clones and misses some; the assay was immunoSEQ multiplex PCR. The table lists roughly 190,000 clones. Sequencing was carried out using PBMCs. The origin of the receptors is a young woman in good health and CMV-seropositive.

V and J are TRBV5-1 and TRBJ2-3; 8 bases are shared with TRBD1. The germline V gene encodes CDR1 SGHRS and CDR2 YFSETQ. The CDR3 extends over 15 amino acids. Trimming at V came to 4 bases and at J to 7 bases, leaving 11 bases not matched to a gene. The CDR3 sequence: CASSPQGASSHTQYF. As DNA, the CDR3 is TGCGCCAGCAGCCCCCAGGGGGCTAGCTCTCATACGCAGTATTTT. The complete variable domain, with remaining parts taken from reference TRBV5-1 and TRBJ2-3, reads KAGVTQTPRYLIKTRGQQVTLSCSPISGHRSVSWYQQTPGQGLQFLFEYFSETQRNKGNFPGRFSGRQFSNSRSEMNVSTLELGDSALYLCASSPQGASSHTQYFGPGTRLTVL.

The chain joins TRBV4-3 to TRBJ2-7; D perhaps matches TRBD1 (5 bases). The CDR3 has 15 amino acids. V was shortened by 2 bases and J by 1 base, with 12 bases between the two germline ends. Germline V gene lookup returns CDR1 LGHNA and CDR2 YSLEER. CDR3 protein: CASSQSHDSSYEQYF. The CDR3 nucleotides are TGCGCCAGCAGCCAATCCCACGACAGTTCCTACGAGCAGTACTTC.

The V gene is TRBV9, the J gene TRBJ1-1; D is unclear. Trimming took off 4 bases at V and 0 bases at J, with 10 bases between the two ends. CDR1 SGDLS and CDR2 YYNGEE come from the germline V gene. This CDR3 has 14 residues. DNA for the CDR3: TGTGCCAGCAGCCCTCGAACGGTGAACACTGAAGCTTTCTTT. It translates to CASSPRTVNTEAFF.

The chain uses TRBV5-4 and TRBJ1-4; 7 nucleotides match TRBD1. This CDR3 is built from 16 residues. Looked up from germline, CDR1 is SGHNT and CDR2 is YYREEE (reference sequence). V lost 4 bases, J lost 0 bases, and 6 bases stayed unmatched. This CDR3 is CASSTRDSATNEKLFF. CDR3 nucleotide sequence: TGTGCCAGCAGCACCCGGGACAGTGCAACTAATGAAAAACTGTTTTTT.

The chain couples TRBV28 to TRBJ1-2, with D perhaps matching TRBD1 (5 bases). The CDR3 length is 13 residues. Germline values: CDR1 MDHEN, CDR2 SYDVKM. Between the trimmed V and J ends, which lost 8 bases and 7 bases, there was a span of 17 bases. The CDR3 DNA sequence: TGTGCCAGCGGGGAGGGACTGTTAAGTGGCTACACCTTC. It translates to CASGEGLLSGYTF.

This chain uses TRBV29-1 with TRBJ2-5, with 7 bases matching TRBD1. From germline, CDR1 is SQVTM and CDR2 ANQGSEA. This CDR3 region has 14 residues. The trim removed 3 bases at V and 2 bases at J, leaving 6 bases unmatched. CDR3 amino acids: CSVDRGPAQETQYF. CDR3 coding DNA: TGCAGCGTTGATAGGGGGCCGGCGCAAGAGACCCAGTACTTC.

V usage is TRBV18 and J usage is TRBJ2-2, with TRBD2 matching 13 bases. Germline V gives CDR1 KGHSH, CDR2 LQKENI. J gave up 5 bases and V 4 bases, and 4 bases lay outside the gene matches. The CDR3 has 16 amino acids. Here the CDR3 reads CASSRGLAGITGELFF. Here the CDR3 DNA reads TGTGCCAGCTCACGGGGACTAGCGGGAATAACCGGGGAGCTGTTTTTT.

This sequence joins TRBV11-3 and TRBJ1-2; no clear D. The CDR3 loop spans 14 amino acids. CDR1 and CDR2 from the germline V gene are SGHNT and YENEEA. The V end was cut by 1 base, the J end by 8 bases, with 14 bases between. CDR3 nucleotide sequence: TGTGCCAGCAGCTTAGCTTTCGGGGAAGGAGGCTACACCTTC. It specifies CASSLAFGEGGYTF.

The chain carries TRBV28 and TRBJ1-2; TRBD1 agrees at 9 bases. This CDR3 contains 15 residues. Germline values: CDR1 MDHEN, CDR2 SYDVKM. V shed 2 bases and J 6 bases; nucleotides not matched to a gene: 7. The CDR3 DNA sequence: TGTGCCAGCAGTTTAGGAGGACAGGGGTATAATGGCTACACCTTC. Residues: CASSLGGQGYNGYTF.

The chain has TRBV5-6 and TRBJ2-6; 8 bases fit TRBD1. V shed 1 base and J 0 bases; nucleotides not matched to a gene: 6. The length of the CDR3 is 18 residues. Germline V gene data show CDR1 as SGHDT and CDR2 as YYEEEE. CDR3 DNA sequence: TGTGCCAGCAGCTTGATTGGGACAGGTGACTCTGGGGCCAACGTCCTGACTTTC. Translated, it gives CASSLIGTGDSGANVLTF.

The chain carries TRBV5-6 and TRBJ2-7; D gene unclear. The V gene's germline CDR1 is SGHDT and CDR2 YYEEEE. The CDR3 loop spans 13 amino acids. Trimming left V 0 bases short and J 3 bases short, with 7 bases between. The CDR3 coding sequence is TGTGCCAGCAGCTTGGCTAGTAGCTACGAGCAGTACTTC. Translated, it gives CASSLASSYEQYF.

The chain is built from TRBV4-3 and TRBJ2-1; D perhaps matches TRBD2 (5 bases). Germline CDR1 LGHNA, CDR2 YSLEER. The CDR3 length is 15 residues. V lost 0 bases, J lost 9 bases, and 15 bases lay in between. DNA of the CDR3: TGCGCCAGCAGCCAAGATGGAATGGACGCGGGTGAGCAGTTCTTC. Its protein is CASSQDGMDAGEQFF.

V is TRBV11-1 and J is TRBJ1-6; TRBD1 matches 9 bases. This CDR3 is built from 15 residues. Germline-derived CDR1 and CDR2 are SGHAT and FQDESV (reference sequence). The V gene end was trimmed by 1 base and the J gene end by 10 bases; junction bases not matched to a gene: 5. The CDR3 region has the DNA TGTGCCAGCAGCTTAGTGGGACAGGGTTACTCACCCCTCCACTTT. It encodes CASSLVGQGYSPLHF. Drawing the rest from reference TRBV11-1 and TRBJ1-6, the complete variable domain is EAEVAQSPRYKITEKSQAVAFWCDPISGHATLYWYRQILGQGPELLVQFQDESVVDDSQLPKDRFSAERLKGVDSTLKIQPAELGDSAMYLCASSLVGQGYSPLHFGNGTRLTVT.

The rearrangement joins TRBV13 to TRBJ2-7; 8 nucleotides align to TRBD1. Germline CDR1 PRHDT, CDR2 FYEKMQ (reference sequence). The V segment lost 1 base and the J segment 6 bases; nucleotides outside the gene matches: 11. The CDR3 covers 16 residues. This chain's CDR3 is CASSLVRDRFTGEQYF. The CDR3 DNA reads as TGTGCCAGCAGCTTAGTCAGGGACAGGTTCACCGGCGAGCAGTACTTC.

The chain recombines TRBV6-1 with TRBJ1-2; tentative D call: TRBD1 (6 bases). The CDR3 spans 14 residues. Germline V gives CDR1 MNHNS, CDR2 SASEGT. V was trimmed by 7 bases and J by 4 bases, leaving 16 bases between them. The CDR3 reads CASMWGGPGYGYTF. The CDR3, as DNA: TGTGCCAGCATGTGGGGGGGGCCGGGCTATGGCTACACCTTC.

The genes are TRBV19 and TRBJ2-7; 10 bases map to TRBD1. The V gene's germline CDR1 is LNHDA and CDR2 SQIVND (reference sequence). Trimming cost V 5 bases and J 5 bases; bases outside gene matches: 6. The CDR3 consists of 14 residues. In DNA form, the CDR3 reads TGTGCCAGTAGTCGACAGGGGGCGTCTAACGAGCAGTACTTC. This codes for CASSRQGASNEQYF. Complete variable domain (other parts from reference TRBV19 and TRBJ2-7): DGGITQSPKYLFRKEGQNVTLSCEQNLNHDAMYWYRQDPGQGLRLIYYSQIVNDFQKGDIAEGYSVSREKKESFPLTVTSAQKNPTAFYLCASSRQGASNEQYFGPGTRLTVT.

The rearrangement links TRBV5-6 to TRBJ1-1; 8 positions match TRBD1. The CDR3 has 16 residues. The trim removed 4 bases at V and 4 bases at J, leaving 12 bases unmatched. CDR1 and CDR2 (germline): SGHDT, YYEEEE. CDR3 nucleotide sequence: TGTGCCAGCAGCGGAAATGACAGGGGCGGGGGCACTGAAGCTTTCTTT. It yields the protein CASSGNDRGGGTEAFF.